This T cell receptor beta chain was sequenced during a study of T cell responses to AZD1222 COVID-19 vaccine. This clone was seen a handful of times. The antigen is undetermined. The table came from immunoSEQ multiplex PCR; TCRdb's copy has only in-frame clones and leaves some out. The table has more than 150,000 clones, nearly 95% seen once; the top ten hold less than 2.5%. The CDR3 is 14 residues long. Germline V gene data show CDR1 as SGDLS and CDR2 as YYNGEE. Deletions cut 2 bases from V and 4 bases from J, with 7 bases between. Study-level findings and limits: Spike-wide coverage was observed for vaccine-associated CD4 TCRs, with dominant responses at 160-218 and 743-854. Females made up more of the donors, who were largely white British, and clonal diversity may have come out too low. Two AZD1222 administrations were followed by greater Spike-specific TCR breadth and depth. Within unmutated variant regions lay the reported targets of nearly half of spike-specific TCRs.

J is TRBJ1-6 and V is TRBV9, with a possible D match to TRBD1 (6 bases). The specimen comprised peripheral blood, sampled 28 days after the second AZD1222 dose. The sequence came from an adult who received the AZD1222 COVID-19 vaccine. The CDR3 nucleotides are TGTGCCAGCAGCGTTGGACAGTATAATTCACCCCTCCACTTT. This translates into CASSVGQYNSPLHF.